The 14 T cell receptor beta chains reported below all come from one sample, sequenced in a study of T cells in Graves' hyperthyroidism and ophthalmopathy. From RNA transcripts, TCR beta CDR3 regions were amplified. First-round RT-PCR with HTBI primers amplified the TCR CDR3 region. TCRdb analysed the multiplex PCR reads with MiXCR anew, one entry per CDR3 protein. The data hold 700,000 to 850,000 distinct CDR3 sequences, with over 35% observed a single time. Sequencing was carried out using blood. All receptors come from a woman aged 40 to 50 with Graves' hyperthyroidism.

This clonotype has a count of ten or more. V usage is TRBV7-9 and J usage is TRBJ1-3; 7 nucleotides match TRBD1. Germline V lookup: CDR1 SEHNR, CDR2 FQNEAQ (reference sequence). This CDR3 is built from 13 residues. V dropped 0 bases and J dropped 11; count of bases not matched to a gene: 4. CDR3 residues: CASSLASGGAIYF. CDR3 DNA sequence: TGTGCCAGCAGCTTAGCCTCAGGGGGAGCCATATATTTT.

V and J are TRBV5-4 and TRBJ2-5; D perhaps matches TRBD1 (5 bases). This CDR3 spans 14 amino acids. V was cut by 2 bases and J by 4 bases, with 12 bases left in between. Germline values: CDR1 SGHNT, CDR2 YYREEE (reference sequence). Here the CDR3 DNA reads TGTGCCAGCAGCTTTAGGGGTGTTGGAGAGACCCAGTACTTC. Protein sequence: CASSFRGVGETQYF.

Many counts were recorded for this clonotype. This chain links TRBV12-3 or TRBV12-4 with TRBJ1-6, with 9 positions matching TRBD1. The CDR3 is made up of 15 amino acids. After removal of 5 bases from V and 9 bases from J, the junction contained 8 bases not matched to a gene. This chain's CDR3 is CASSPGQGIGSPLHF. In DNA, the CDR3 is TGTGCCAGCAGTCCGGGACAGGGAATAGGTTCACCCCTCCACTTT.

The chain is built from TRBV7-2 and TRBJ2-7, with D uncertain. V was clipped by 5 bases and J by 3 bases, with 20 bases between them. CDR1 SGHTA and CDR2 FQGNSA come from the germline V gene. CDR3 length: 16 amino acids. CDR3 region: CASSNALSYIIYEQYF. DNA of the CDR3: TGTGCCAGCAGCAACGCCCTCTCCTACATCATCTACGAGCAGTACTTC.

CDR3 coding DNA: TGTGCCAGCAGCTTTCGTGGGGGTTCCTCTGGATTGAACACTGAAGCTTTCTTT. This sequence encodes CASSFRGGSSGLNTEAFF. V gene TRBV7-9 combines with J gene TRBJ1-1; possible D gene TRBD1, 5 bases. Looked up from germline, CDR1 is SEHNR and CDR2 is FQNEAQ (reference sequence). The CDR3 contains 18 residues. V shed 3 bases and J shed 0 bases, with 20 bases lying between them.

This clonotype was seen ten or more times. V and J are TRBV20-1 and TRBJ1-4; D might be TRBD1 (5 bases). The CDR3 loop spans 13 amino acids. V lost 1 base to trimming and J lost 4 bases, with 7 bases between them. Germline CDR1 is DFQATT and CDR2 is SNEGSKA (reference sequence). CDR3 amino acids: CSARGGVNEKLFF. The CDR3 bases are TGCAGTGCTAGAGGGGGGGTTAATGAAAAACTGTTTTTT.

This clonotype occurred a few times. The J gene is TRBJ2-5, the V gene TRBV5-1; 12 bases map to TRBD2. In germline, CDR1 is SGHRS, CDR2 YFSETQ. J gave up 5 bases and V 4 bases, and 6 bases lay outside the gene matches. The length of the CDR3 is 15 residues. CDR3 sequence (DNA): TGCGCCAGCAGCCCTAGCGGGGGGGTGGAGGAGACCCAGTACTTC. This translates into CASSPSGGVEETQYF.

This clonotype was detected ten times or more. The chain links TRBV7-6 to TRBJ2-5; 7 bases are a match to TRBD1. This CDR3 is 14 amino acids long. V lost 6 bases to trimming and J lost 4 bases; unmatched junction nucleotides: 8. CDR1 is SGHVS and CDR2 is FNYEAQ in the germline V gene. DNA for the CDR3: TGTGCCAGCAGTTTTATAGGGACAGCAGAGACCCAGTACTTC. This gives the protein CASSFIGTAETQYF.

The V call is TRBV29-1, the J call TRBJ2-3, with TRBD2 matching over 10 bases. V lost 5 bases to trimming and J lost 4 bases; unmatched junction nucleotides: 12. Germline assignment: CDR1 SQVTM and CDR2 ANQGSEA. The CDR3 sequence is 16 residues long. CDR3 nucleotides: TGCAGCGTTCTCTCCCCAAGCGGGAGGGCCCCAGATACGCAGTATTTT. Translated: CSVLSPSGRAPDTQYF.

This clonotype was counted many times. The chain employs TRBV5-6 and TRBJ1-1; TRBD1 might be the D (5 bases). CDR3 length equals 13 residues. Germline V gene data show CDR1 as SGHDT and CDR2 as YYEEEE. The V end was cut by 7 bases, the J end by 4 bases, with 14 bases between. CDR3 DNA: TGTGCCAGCTCCACAATTCAGGGCACTGAAGCTTTCTTT. It encodes CASSTIQGTEAFF.

This clonotype was seen repeatedly, ten times or more. CDR3 bases: TGTGCCAGCAGTGAACTTGCGGGGTCTGGGGCCAACGTCCTGACTTTC. It encodes CASSELAGSGANVLTF. The chain has TRBV6-1 and TRBJ2-6; possible D gene TRBD2, 6 bases. Trimming took off 2 bases at V and 1 base at J, with 9 bases between the two ends. From germline, CDR1 is MNHNS and CDR2 SASEGT. This CDR3 is built from 16 residues.

This chain joins TRBV20-1 and TRBJ2-3; 8 bases fit TRBD2. This CDR3 spans 15 amino acids. Germline V gene sequence: CDR1 DFQATT, CDR2 SNEGSKA (reference sequence). V gave up 8 bases and J gave up 4 bases; unmatched junction bases: 14. DNA for the CDR3: TGCAGTACATTAGATACGGCGGGGGGTGCAGATACGCAGTATTTT. Amino acid sequence: CSTLDTAGGADTQYF.

This clonotype has a handful of counts. The chain joins TRBV6-1 to TRBJ2-5; D perhaps matches TRBD2 (6 bases). The ends were cut back, 8 bases at V and 5 bases at J, with 9 bases in the middle. The germline gives CDR1 MNHNS, CDR2 SASEGT. CDR3 size: 11 residues. The CDR3 DNA sequence: TGTGCCAGCGGGGCGGGGGAGACCCAGTACTTC. It encodes CASGAGETQYF.

This clonotype was observed many times. The chain has TRBV7-3 and TRBJ2-5; 9 bases align to TRBD1. The CDR3 sequence is 13 residues long. The trim removed 4 bases at V and 4 bases at J, leaving 1 base unmatched. The germline V gene has CDR1 SGHTA and CDR2 FQGTGA. The CDR3 DNA reads as TGTGCCAGCAGCTCGACAGGGGGAGAGACCCAGTACTTC. The encoded protein is CASSSTGGETQYF.